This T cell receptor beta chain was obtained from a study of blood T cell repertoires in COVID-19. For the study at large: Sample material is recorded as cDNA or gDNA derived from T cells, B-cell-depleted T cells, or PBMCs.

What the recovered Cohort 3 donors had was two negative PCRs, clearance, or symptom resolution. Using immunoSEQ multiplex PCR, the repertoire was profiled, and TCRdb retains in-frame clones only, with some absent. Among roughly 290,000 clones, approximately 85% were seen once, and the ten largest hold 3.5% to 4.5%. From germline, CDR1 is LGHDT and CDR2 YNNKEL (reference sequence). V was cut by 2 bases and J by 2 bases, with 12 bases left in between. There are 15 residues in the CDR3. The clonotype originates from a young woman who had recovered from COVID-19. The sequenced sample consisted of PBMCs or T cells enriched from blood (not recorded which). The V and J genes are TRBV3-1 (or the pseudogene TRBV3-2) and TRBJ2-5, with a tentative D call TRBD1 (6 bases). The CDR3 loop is CASSQTRGNQETQYF. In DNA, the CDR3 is TGTGCCAGCAGCCAAACCAGGGGAAATCAAGAGACCCAGTACTTC.